The next 29 T cell receptor beta chains were all read from a single sample in a study of T-cell reconstitution after alpha-beta-depleted transplantation in children. The library targeted TCRbeta and was prepared with unique molecular identifiers. TCRdb analysed the PCR reads with MiXCR anew, one entry per CDR3 protein. The table includes fewer than 130,000 distinct CDR3 sequences, about a tenth detected once. Specimen: PBMCs from the stem cell graft donor, collected from the stem cell graft. Receptors originate from a human donor who donated a stem cell graft to a child with acute lymphoblastic leukemia.

This clonotype showed up many times. This rearrangement joins TRBV29-1 to TRBJ1-2; D unresolved. V shed 2 bases and J shed 6 bases, with 13 bases lying between them. The CDR3 runs 13 residues. The germline V gene has CDR1 SQVTM and CDR2 ANQGSEA. Written as DNA, the CDR3 is TGCAGCGTTGAACACCCCGGCGGGGATGGCTACACCTTC. It yields the protein CSVEHPGGDGYTF. The variable domain in full, completed from reference TRBV29-1 and TRBJ1-2, reads SAVISQKPSRDICQRGTSLTIQCQVDSQVTMMFWYRQQPGQSLTLIATANQGSEATYESGFVIDKFPISRPNLTFSTLTVSNMSPEDSSIYLCSVEHPGGDGYTFGSGTRLTVV.

This clonotype was picked up many times. The chain uses TRBV18 and TRBJ1-2, with TRBD1 matching over 12 bases. Germline V gene lookup returns CDR1 KGHSH and CDR2 LQKENI. The CDR3 covers 15 residues. V lost 0 bases, J lost 8 bases, and 4 bases stayed unmatched. CDR3 in amino acids: CASSPPSGQGAGYTF. The CDR3 region has the DNA TGTGCCAGCTCACCACCTTCGGGACAGGGGGCGGGCTACACCTTC.

This clonotype was counted only a few times. The chain uses TRBV10-2 and TRBJ1-2, with D possibly matching TRBD1 (5 bases). CDR3 length equals 14 residues. The germline V gene has CDR1 WSHSY and CDR2 SAAADI. V shed 0 bases and J shed 8 bases, with 13 bases lying between them. The CDR3 region is CASSESTREVGYTF. The DNA for the CDR3 is TGCGCCAGCAGTGAGTCGACCAGGGAGGTCGGCTACACCTTC.

In its sample, this clonotype was seen many times. The chain carries TRBV10-3 and TRBJ1-6; no firm D call. Looked up from germline, CDR1 is ENHRY and CDR2 is SYGVKD. The CDR3 spans 14 residues. V was shortened by 3 bases and J by 8 bases, with 11 bases between the two germline ends. The DNA for the CDR3 is TGTGCCATCAGTGAAGAGACGAACCATTCACCCCTCCACTTT. It specifies CAISEETNHSPLHF.

This clonotype has a count of ten or more. The V gene is TRBV28, the J gene TRBJ2-4; D is unresolved. The germline V and J ends were trimmed by 4 bases and 0 bases, with 7 bases remaining between them. CDR3 length equals 14 residues. The V gene's germline CDR1 is MDHEN and CDR2 SYDVKM. DNA for the CDR3: TGTGCCAGCAGTTCCCAGTTAGCCAAAAACATTCAGTACTTC. Its protein is CASSSQLAKNIQYF.

There are many counts of this clonotype. The gene calls are TRBV5-1 and TRBJ2-1; weak D call: TRBD2 (7 bases). The CDR3 is made up of 13 amino acids. Trimming removed 7 bases at V and 0 bases at J, with 8 bases between. The germline CDR1 and CDR2 sequences are SGHRS and YFSETQ. The CDR3 coding sequence is TGCGCCAGCGGGGGGGCCTCCTACAATGAGCAGTTCTTC. Protein sequence: CASGGASYNEQFF.

This chain uses TRBV15 with TRBJ2-3, with no clear D. The CDR3 loop spans 14 amino acids. V dropped 3 bases and J dropped 4 bases, with 11 bases sitting between them. From germline, CDR1 is LNHNV and CDR2 YYDKDF (reference sequence). The CDR3 reads CATSRTSRADTQYF. Written as DNA, the CDR3 is TGTGCCACCAGCAGGACTTCTAGGGCAGATACGCAGTATTTT.

The table lists this clonotype with many counts. The chain links TRBV24-1 to TRBJ1-5; D may be TRBD1 (5 bases). The V end lost 4 bases, the J end lost 4 bases, and 22 bases lay between the germline ends. The CDR3 covers 18 residues. CDR1 is KGHDR, CDR2 SFDVKD, per germline. The CDR3, as DNA: TGTGCCACCAGTGAAGTTATGAGGGGAGTCTTTCGGAATCAGCCCCAGCATTTT. It yields the protein CATSEVMRGVFRNQPQHF.

This clonotype was found many times. The V and J genes are TRBV5-1 and TRBJ2-6; the match to TRBD1 covers 8 bases. J lost 0 bases, V lost 4 bases, and 12 bases had no gene match. Germline assignment: CDR1 SGHRS and CDR2 YFSETQ. There are 19 residues in the CDR3. The CDR3 protein is CASSPRPGGAFSGANVLTF. The DNA for the CDR3 is TGCGCCAGCAGCCCTCGCCCAGGGGGCGCCTTCTCTGGGGCCAACGTCCTGACTTTC.

This clonotype showed up many times. This chain links TRBV7-6 with TRBJ2-5; 9 nucleotides agree with TRBD1. Unmatched junction bases numbered 4, after V lost 4 bases and J lost 4 bases. The CDR3 covers 14 residues. The V gene's germline CDR1 is SGHVS and CDR2 FNYEAQ. Here the CDR3 reads CASSSLTGGETQYF. The DNA of the CDR3 is TGTGCCAGCAGCTCCCTGACAGGGGGAGAGACCCAGTACTTC.

Ten or more counts support this clonotype. This chain connects TRBV20-1 to TRBJ2-7; the match to TRBD2 covers 9 bases. CDR1 and CDR2 (germline): DFQATT, SNEGSKA (reference sequence). The J segment lost 5 bases and the V segment lost 1 base, leaving 6 bases of the junction unmatched. This CDR3 comprises 14 residues. The CDR3 sequence: CSARAGSSGDEQYF. The CDR3 DNA reads as TGCAGTGCTAGAGCAGGATCTAGCGGGGACGAGCAGTACTTC.

This clonotype was counted a few times. The rearrangement uses TRBV7-2 and TRBJ2-4; no definite D call. V lost 7 bases and J lost 0, with 16 bases in between. Germline CDR1 and CDR2: SGHTA and FQGNSA. This CDR3 has 16 residues. The CDR3 coding sequence is TGTGCCAGCACCCCGGGTGGCTCACCAGCCAAAAACATTCAGTACTTC. Translation: CASTPGGSPAKNIQYF.

This rearrangement joins TRBV20-1 to TRBJ2-2, with a weak D call TRBD1 (6 bases). V lost 3 bases and J 1 base, leaving 12 bases between the germline ends. CDR3 length equals 15 residues. Germline loops: CDR1 DFQATT, CDR2 SNEGSKA (reference sequence). The CDR3, as DNA: TGCAGTGCTAGCCAGGGGACGGGGAACACCGGGGAGCTGTTTTTT. Translated, it gives CSASQGTGNTGELFF.

This clonotype was seen ten or more times. The rearrangement joins TRBV15 to TRBJ1-1; 7 bases agree with TRBD1. The germline CDR1 and CDR2 sequences are LNHNV and YYDKDF (reference sequence). V lost 5 bases, J lost 0 bases, and 6 bases stayed unmatched. The CDR3 covers 15 residues. CDR3 DNA sequence: TGTGCCACCAGCGGGAAGGGGGCTCTGAACACTGAAGCTTTCTTT. This codes for CATSGKGALNTEAFF. Based on the CDR3 plus reference TRBV15 and TRBJ1-1, the full variable domain is DAMVIQNPRYQVTQFGKPVTLSCSQTLNHNVMYWYQQKSSQAPKLLFHYYDKDFNNEADTPDNFQSRRPNTSFCFLDIRSPGLGDTAMYLCATSGKGALNTEAFFGQGTRLTVV.

This clonotype was observed many times. The V call is TRBV4-2, the J call TRBJ2-7; D is possibly TRBD1 (5 bases). The CDR3 has 15 residues. Germline assignment: CDR1 LGHNA and CDR2 YNFKEQ. The ends were cut back, 3 bases at V and 0 bases at J, with 12 bases in the middle. For the CDR3, the DNA is TGTGCCAGCAGCCAGACCCAGGGAAACTCCTACGAGCAGTACTTC. It codes for CASSQTQGNSYEQYF.

This clonotype was counted many times. V gene TRBV5-1 combines with J gene TRBJ2-6; 8 bases align to TRBD2. This CDR3 is 17 amino acids long. Losses at the gene ends were 4 bases for V and 0 bases for J; bases not matched to a gene: 6. Per the germline V gene, CDR1 is SGHRS and CDR2 is YFSETQ. The CDR3 loop is CASSHQRGISGANVLTF. The CDR3 DNA reads as TGCGCCAGCAGCCATCAGCGGGGGATCTCTGGGGCCAACGTCCTGACTTTC.

This clonotype was detected ten times or more. The chain links TRBV18 to TRBJ2-1; TRBD2 aligns across 16 bases. Trimming at V came to 3 bases and at J to 6 bases, leaving 5 bases not matched to a gene. This CDR3 comprises 17 residues. Looked up from germline, CDR1 is KGHSH and CDR2 is LQKENI. The CDR3 sequence is CASSPGTSGRAVNEQFF. The CDR3 nucleotides are TGTGCCAGCTCACCCGGGACTAGCGGGAGGGCCGTCAATGAGCAGTTCTTC. Drawing the rest from reference TRBV18 and TRBJ2-1, the complete variable domain is NAGVMQNPRHLVRRRGQEARLRCSPMKGHSHVYWYRQLPEEGLKFMVYLQKENIIDESGMPKERFSAEFPKEGPSILRIQQVVRGDSAAYFCASSPGTSGRAVNEQFFGPGTRLTVL.

This clonotype was seen ten or more times. For the CDR3, the DNA is TGTGCCAGCTCACGCTCGGGAGCAACTAATGAAAAACTGTTTTTT. It translates to CASSRSGATNEKLFF. The V and J genes are TRBV18 and TRBJ1-4; D is uncertain. Trimming pared 4 bases from V and 0 bases from J, leaving 9 bases between. The length of the CDR3 is 15 residues. Germline values: CDR1 KGHSH, CDR2 LQKENI.

This clonotype was recorded at least ten times. The rearrangement joins TRBV29-1 to TRBJ1-5, with D perhaps TRBD1 (5 bases). The V gene's germline CDR1 is SQVTM and CDR2 ANQGSEA. Trimming removed 7 bases from V and 0 bases from J, with 13 bases in between. The CDR3 consists of 14 residues. CDR3 bases: TGCAGCGCAACCCAAGGGGATAGCAATCAGCCCCAGCATTTT. Protein product: CSATQGDSNQPQHF.

This clonotype was found a few times. The rearrangement links TRBV30 to TRBJ1-6, with a tentative D call TRBD1 (6 bases). This CDR3 comprises 14 residues. CDR1 and CDR2 from the germline V gene are GTSNPN and SVGIG (reference sequence). Trimming shortened V by 0 bases and J by 7 bases, and 10 bases separated the two germline ends. The CDR3 loop is CAWSVGQGNSPLHF. CDR3 nucleotide sequence: TGTGCCTGGAGTGTGGGGCAGGGGAATTCACCCCTCCACTTT.

This clonotype was picked up many times. The V call is TRBV5-1, the J call TRBJ2-2; TRBD2 aligns across 12 bases. The CDR3 spans 16 residues. Looked up from germline, CDR1 is SGHRS and CDR2 is YFSETQ. The J segment lost 6 bases and the V segment lost 3 bases, leaving 6 bases of the junction unmatched. CDR3 DNA sequence: TGCGCCAGCAGCTCAAGACTAGCGGGAGAAGCCGGGGAGCTGTTTTTT. Translation gives CASSSRLAGEAGELFF.

The sample holds many counts of this clonotype. J is TRBJ1-1 and V is TRBV7-9; D perhaps matches TRBD1 (5 bases). Germline V gives CDR1 SEHNR, CDR2 FQNEAQ (reference sequence). This CDR3 is built from 12 residues. V was clipped by 8 bases and J by 0 bases, with 7 bases between them. Here the CDR3 DNA reads TGTGCCAGCTCGGGGCTGAACACTGAAGCTTTCTTT. It yields the protein CASSGLNTEAFF.

This clonotype was seen at least ten times. The chain employs TRBV27 and TRBJ1-1; no clear D gene. The germline V gene encodes CDR1 MNHEY and CDR2 SMNVEV (reference sequence). The CDR3 consists of 11 residues. With 6 bases removed from V and 5 bases from J, the gap between germline ends came to 7 bases. DNA of the CDR3: TGTGCCAGCAGCGATTGGACTGAAGCTTTCTTT. It is translated as CASSDWTEAFF.

This clonotype has ten or more counts. The V call is TRBV2, the J call TRBJ2-7; possibly TRBD2 for D (6 bases). With 6 bases removed from V and 2 bases from J, the gap between germline ends came to 11 bases. The CDR3 loop spans 13 amino acids. Germline CDR1 reads SNHLY; CDR2 reads FYNNEI. The CDR3 nucleotides are TGTGCCAGCAGCTCCGGGACTGCCTACGAGCAGTACTTC. It is translated as CASSSGTAYEQYF.

This clonotype showed up many times. The chain recombines TRBV7-9 with TRBJ1-5, with 10 bases aligning to TRBD1. The germline V gene encodes CDR1 SEHNR and CDR2 FQNEAQ (reference sequence). The CDR3 covers 15 residues. Trimming removed 0 bases from V and 5 bases from J; junction bases left unmatched: 1. Here the CDR3 DNA reads TGTGCCAGCAGCTTAGCCGGGACAGGGGATCAGCCCCAGCATTTT. Its protein product is CASSLAGTGDQPQHF.

This clonotype was detected many times. V and J are TRBV18 and TRBJ2-5; 9 nucleotides agree with TRBD2. Germline trimming cut 3 bases from V and 5 bases from J; bases unmatched to any gene: 10. The CDR3 is made up of 16 amino acids. Germline V gives CDR1 KGHSH, CDR2 LQKENI. CDR3 sequence: CASSPRNSGGRETQYF. The CDR3 DNA reads TGTGCCAGCTCACCCCGGAATAGCGGGGGCCGGGAGACCCAGTACTTC. The full variable domain, in which reference TRBV18 and TRBJ2-5 provide the parts outside the CDR3, is NAGVMQNPRHLVRRRGQEARLRCSPMKGHSHVYWYRQLPEEGLKFMVYLQKENIIDESGMPKERFSAEFPKEGPSILRIQQVVRGDSAAYFCASSPRNSGGRETQYFGPGTRLLVL.

This clonotype has at least ten counts. The chain carries TRBV20-1 and TRBJ2-3; D is unresolved. The germline CDR1 and CDR2 sequences are DFQATT and SNEGSKA (reference sequence). The CDR3 is 14 residues long. Trimming left V 2 bases short and J 1 base short, with 10 bases between. CDR3 residues: CSARTPLGTDTQYF. As DNA, the CDR3 is TGCAGTGCTAGAACACCCCTCGGCACAGATACGCAGTATTTT.

This clonotype was observed many times. J is TRBJ1-1 and V is TRBV29-1, with 8 positions matching TRBD1. Germline CDR1 SQVTM, CDR2 ANQGSEA. There are 11 residues in the CDR3. V lost 8 bases and J lost 10; bases outside the gene matches: 9. CDR3 sequence (DNA): TGCAGCCCCTCAGACAGGGGAGGAGCTTTCTTT. Protein sequence: CSPSDRGGAFF.

This clonotype was seen repeatedly, ten times or more. V and J are TRBV20-1 and TRBJ2-7, with 11 bases identical to TRBD2. The CDR3 sequence is 15 residues long. Germline trimming cut 0 bases from V and 11 bases from J; bases unmatched to any gene: 12. Germline CDR1 DFQATT, CDR2 SNEGSKA (reference sequence). The CDR3 coding sequence is TGCAGTGCTAGAGATCCCCGGCTAGCGGGAGGATTGGAGTACTTC. As protein: CSARDPRLAGGLEYF.